These 26 T cell receptor beta chains originate from one sample sequenced in a study of T-cell memory formation after mild COVID-19. TCRdb itself ran the 5' RACE reads through MiXCR, one entry per CDR3 protein. The table has just over 300,000 distinct CDR3 sequences, roughly 19% seen once. The sequenced sample consisted of PBMCs or a T cell subset sorted from them (not recorded which). The receptor set was obtained from a man aged 18 to 29 who had mild COVID-19 (a few samples of this study predate the infection). Cell type and time point are not known.

This clonotype was detected only a few times. V and J are TRBV20-1 and TRBJ1-2; D not certain. The V gene lost 3 bases and the J gene lost 4 bases, with 12 bases spanning the gap. This CDR3 has 13 amino acids. Germline V CDR1 and CDR2: DFQATT, SNEGSKA (reference sequence). CDR3 residues: CSASRIAFYGYTF. The CDR3, as DNA: TGCAGTGCTAGTAGGATCGCCTTCTATGGCTACACCTTC.

This clonotype showed up just a few times. This sequence joins TRBV15 and TRBJ1-2, with unresolved D. The CDR3 has 13 residues. Germline V gene data show CDR1 as LNHNV and CDR2 as YYDKDF (reference sequence). V gave up 8 bases and J gave up 5 bases, with 15 bases separating them. In DNA, the CDR3 is TGTGCCACCCACCGGGAAGAAGGTTATGGCTACACCTTC. It specifies CATHREEGYGYTF.

This sequence joins TRBV5-1 and TRBJ2-1; D is unresolved. The CDR3 runs to 13 residues. V was clipped by 3 bases and J by 8 bases, with 12 bases between them. The V gene's germline CDR1 is SGHRS and CDR2 YFSETQ. The CDR3 region has the DNA TGCGCCAGCAGCTACGGACCAGACTATGAGCAGTTCTTC. Its translation is CASSYGPDYEQFF.

The chain joins TRBV7-3 to TRBJ2-2, with D perhaps matching TRBD1 (6 bases). This CDR3 region has 15 residues. Trimming left V 5 bases short and J 3 bases short, with 13 bases between. Germline CDR1 SGHTA, CDR2 FQGTGA. CDR3 amino acids: CASSLHPGDTGELFF. DNA of the CDR3: TGTGCCAGCAGCCTTCACCCAGGGGACACCGGGGAGCTGTTTTTT.

The chain employs TRBV20-1 and TRBJ1-1; D is possibly TRBD1 (5 bases). The germline V and J ends were trimmed by 0 bases and 12 bases, with 17 bases remaining between them. Per the germline V gene, CDR1 is DFQATT and CDR2 is SNEGSKA (reference sequence). This CDR3 has 13 residues. The CDR3 sequence: CSARDPRGEGPFF. The CDR3 region has the DNA TGCAGTGCTAGAGACCCCCGCGGGGAGGGGCCTTTCTTT.

The V gene is TRBV5-6, the J gene TRBJ2-4, with D perhaps matching TRBD2 (5 bases). Germline V lookup: CDR1 SGHDT, CDR2 YYEEEE. CDR3 size: 15 residues. Trimming took off 2 bases at V and 0 bases at J, with 9 bases between the two ends. The CDR3 DNA reads TGTGCCAGCAGCTTCGGAGGTATAGCCAAAAACATTCAGTACTTC. It is translated as CASSFGGIAKNIQYF.

This clonotype was observed a few times. The V and J genes are TRBV10-3 and TRBJ1-6; 9 bases are a match to TRBD1. The CDR3 sequence is 16 residues long. The germline CDR1 and CDR2 sequences are ENHRY and SYGVKD. The ends lost 2 bases at V and 6 bases at J; junction bases unmatched: 5. The CDR3 loop is CAISESQDRGNSPLHF. The CDR3 coding sequence is TGTGCCATCAGTGAGAGTCAGGACAGGGGTAATTCACCCCTCCACTTT.

This clonotype was counted many times. The chain uses TRBV5-6 and TRBJ1-6; D call uncertain. CDR3 length: 12 amino acids. V was pared by 6 bases and J by 7 bases, with 8 bases between. Germline CDR1 SGHDT, CDR2 YYEEEE. CDR3 region: CASTVWNSPLHF. The CDR3 DNA is TGTGCCAGCACCGTCTGGAATTCACCCCTCCACTTT.

The V call is TRBV4-3, the J call TRBJ2-7, with 10 bases aligning to TRBD1. This CDR3 has 17 residues. Trimming cost V 2 bases and J 1 base; bases outside gene matches: 8. The germline V gene encodes CDR1 LGHNA and CDR2 YSLEER. The CDR3 spells CASSQNPGTGDSYEQYF. The CDR3, as DNA: TGCGCCAGCAGCCAAAACCCGGGGACAGGGGATTCCTACGAGCAGTACTTC.

This clonotype was picked up a small number of times. This chain joins TRBV3-1 and TRBJ2-7; tentatively, D is TRBD1 or TRBD2 (5 bases each). Germline values: CDR1 LGHDT, CDR2 YNNKEL (reference sequence). Trimming took off 4 bases at V and 1 base at J, with 11 bases between the two ends. The CDR3 consists of 14 residues. DNA for the CDR3: TGTGCCAGCAGCCCCGGCTGGGGGTCCTACGAGCAGTACGTC. Its translation is CASSPGWGSYEQYV.

J is TRBJ2-7 and V is TRBV2; D unresolved. The CDR3 sequence is 19 residues long. The germline CDR1 and CDR2 sequences are SNHLY and FYNNEI. V lost 1 base and J 0 bases, leaving 22 bases between the germline ends. The CDR3 DNA follows: TGTGCCAGCAGTGAAGGCGCGCGGTTGGGCCTAAGGAGCTCCTACGAGCAGTACTTC. Its protein product is CASSEGARLGLRSSYEQYF.

This chain uses TRBV28 with TRBJ2-2; possible D gene TRBD1, 6 bases. With 3 bases removed from V and 9 bases from J, the gap between germline ends came to 11 bases. The CDR3 length is 13 residues. The germline gives CDR1 MDHEN, CDR2 SYDVKM. CDR3 amino acids: CASSLYRVRELFF. The CDR3 DNA is TGTGCCAGCAGTTTGTACAGGGTTCGGGAGCTGTTTTTT.

This clonotype was recorded a few times. The V gene is TRBV7-9, the J gene TRBJ1-1; D is unclear. The CDR3 is made up of 14 amino acids. Trimming removed 2 bases from V and 2 bases from J, with 9 bases in between. Germline assignment: CDR1 SEHNR and CDR2 FQNEAQ (reference sequence). CDR3 nucleotides: TGTGCCAGCAGCTTATTCGGACTCAACACTGAAGCTTTCTTT. Translation: CASSLFGLNTEAFF.

This clonotype was found a few times. The chain combines TRBV7-8 with TRBJ2-5; D is perhaps TRBD2 (6 bases). The V end lost 6 bases, the J end lost 7 bases, and 15 bases lay between the germline ends. This CDR3 contains 13 residues. Germline assignment: CDR1 SGHVS and CDR2 FQNEAQ. CDR3 bases: TGTGCCAGCAGACGCCGGGGGTCAGTGACCCAGTACTTC. Protein: CASRRRGSVTQYF.

The table lists this clonotype with a few counts. The rearrangement links TRBV7-2 to TRBJ2-5, with D perhaps TRBD1 (6 bases). This CDR3 contains 14 residues. Germline CDR1 is SGHTA and CDR2 is FQGNSA. Trimming removed 5 bases from V and 5 bases from J, with 15 bases in between. This CDR3 is CASSGSGVLETQYF. In DNA, the CDR3 is TGTGCCAGCAGCGGTTCAGGGGTACTGGAGACCCAGTACTTC.

This clonotype was counted only a few times. The chain carries TRBV5-1 and TRBJ2-7; the D is unclear. The V gene lost 4 bases and the J gene lost 6 bases, with 8 bases spanning the gap. CDR3 length equals 11 residues. Germline V lookup: CDR1 SGHRS, CDR2 YFSETQ. The CDR3 here is CASSLDTEQYF. The CDR3 region has the DNA TGCGCCAGCAGCCTGGATACCGAGCAGTACTTC.

The rearrangement joins TRBV20-1 to TRBJ2-5; D possibly matches TRBD1 or TRBD2 (6 bases each). Germline V CDR1 and CDR2: DFQATT, SNEGSKA (reference sequence). This CDR3 is 13 amino acids long. The germline V and J ends were trimmed by 4 bases and 5 bases, with 14 bases remaining between them. The CDR3 loop is CSATGDGGETQYF. The DNA of the CDR3 is TGCAGTGCTACAGGGGACGGAGGGGAGACCCAGTACTTC.

The genes are TRBV7-8 and TRBJ1-5; perhaps TRBD1 as D (6 bases). The V and J ends lost 3 bases and 0 bases respectively, with 12 bases between them. Germline loops: CDR1 SGHVS, CDR2 FQNEAQ. The CDR3 sequence is 16 residues long. The DNA of the CDR3 is TGTGCCAGCAGCTTGGGGGCCACAGATAGCAATCAGCCCCAGCATTTT. It is translated as CASSLGATDSNQPQHF.

J is TRBJ2-3 and V is TRBV4-3; the match to TRBD2 covers 8 bases. Trimming cost V 4 bases and J 3 bases; bases outside gene matches: 12. CDR3 length: 17 amino acids. Germline V gene lookup returns CDR1 LGHNA and CDR2 YSLEER. CDR3 DNA: TGCGCCAGCAGCCCTGAAGGAAACGGGGGGGCTACAGATACGCAGTATTTT. This codes for CASSPEGNGGATDTQYF.

The rearrangement links TRBV27 to TRBJ1-2, with D possibly matching TRBD1 (5 bases). This CDR3 is 14 amino acids long. CDR1 and CDR2 from the germline V gene are MNHEY and SMNVEV (reference sequence). Trimming pared 6 bases from V and 4 bases from J, leaving 15 bases between. CDR3 nucleotide sequence: TGTGCCAGCAGGCCGGGGGTGCGGAGCTATGGCTACACCTTC. Residues: CASRPGVRSYGYTF.

This clonotype was seen a few times. The rearrangement uses TRBV3-1 and TRBJ2-1; D gene uncertain. V lost 1 base and J lost 4, with 5 bases in between. CDR1 LGHDT and CDR2 YNNKEL come from the germline V gene (reference sequence). The CDR3 loop spans 13 amino acids. The CDR3 protein is CASSQGRYNEQFF. For the CDR3, the DNA is TGTGCCAGCAGCCAAGGCAGATACAATGAGCAGTTCTTC.

This clonotype was counted only a few times. This rearrangement joins TRBV7-8 to TRBJ2-3, with a tentative D call TRBD1 (6 bases). Per the germline V gene, CDR1 is SGHVS and CDR2 is FQNEAQ. This CDR3 comprises 14 residues. Trimming cost V 6 bases and J 1 base, with 11 bases left between them. In DNA form, the CDR3 reads TGTGCCAGCAGTACAGGGTCGGGCACAGATACGCAGTATTTT. Its protein product is CASSTGSGTDTQYF. Full variable domain (rest looked up from reference TRBV7-8 and TRBJ2-3): GAGVSQSPRYKVAKRGQDVALRCDPISGHVSLFWYQQALGQGPEFLTYFQNEAQLDKSGLPSDRFFAERPEGSVSTLKIQRTQQEDSAVYLCASSTGSGTDTQYFGPGTRLTVL.

This sequence joins TRBV7-9 and TRBJ1-1, with TRBD1 as a possible D gene (5 bases). Germline lookup yields CDR1 SEHNR and CDR2 FQNEAQ (reference sequence). The ends were cut back, 6 bases at V and 0 bases at J, with 5 bases in the middle. This CDR3 has 12 residues. The CDR3 DNA reads TGTGCCAGCAGGGGACTGAACACTGAAGCTTTCTTT. Amino acids: CASRGLNTEAFF.

The chain joins TRBV6-4 to TRBJ1-2; D gene unclear. Germline loops: CDR1 MRHNA, CDR2 SNTAGT. The length of the CDR3 is 15 residues. The V end lost 2 bases, the J end lost 4 bases, and 14 bases lay between the germline ends. The CDR3 loop is CASSDELGALYGYTF. CDR3 sequence (DNA): TGTGCCAGCAGTGACGAATTGGGTGCCCTCTATGGCTACACCTTC.

The chain couples TRBV28 to TRBJ2-5; 9 nucleotides agree with TRBD1. This CDR3 contains 15 residues. Germline CDR1 MDHEN, CDR2 SYDVKM. Unmatched junction bases numbered 3, after V lost 3 bases and J lost 1 base. For the CDR3, the DNA is TGTGCCAGCAGTTTTGGGGACAGGGCCCAAGAGACCCAGTACTTC. Translated: CASSFGDRAQETQYF.

This clonotype was seen a handful of times. The chain recombines TRBV5-1 with TRBJ1-3; 9 nucleotides align to TRBD1. Germline CDR1 SGHRS, CDR2 YFSETQ. The CDR3 has 14 amino acids. J lost 4 bases, V lost 4 bases, and 3 bases had no gene match. CDR3 nucleotide sequence: TGCGCCAGCAGCGAGGGACAGGGAGGAAACACCATATATTTT. Amino acid sequence: CASSEGQGGNTIYF.